This TCR beta chain is from a study of blood T cell repertoires in COVID-19 (dated by TCRdb to 2019 to 2021). The study in broad terms: Collaborator samples came from the United States, Italy and Spain and covered acute and convalescent phases of COVID-19. Where available, HLA class I and class II types were taken from metadata supplied by the sample provider and were not determined by assay-based typing. The material from the prospective study consisted of cDNA or gDNA derived from T cells, B-cell-depleted T cells, or PBMCs. Samples were obtained from the ongoing ImmuneRACE study (first 160 participants) and from 1,000 to 1,500 subjects provided by 6 global collaborators. The repertoires were released in a freely available public database intended as a resource for research on the immune response to SARS-CoV-2. Subjects who had been exposed to COVID-19, were actively infected with it, or had recovered from it provided the deeply sampled blood TCRbeta repertoires that made up the dataset. A de-identified subject ID, COVID-19 status, age in years and sex were almost always included in the sample metadata.

In the germline V gene (reference sequence), CDR1 corresponds to LGHDT and CDR2 to YNNKEL. Measured from the cysteine to the phenylalanine, the CDR3 is 15 residues long. Only the CDR3 DNA is retained, 45 bases long and in frame from the first base. V drops 4 bases and J drops 7 bases, leaving 20 bases in between. Overall results and qualifications from the work: Clinical and demographic metadata were provided uncurated, with the amount varying by source and participant.

Participants in the prospective study were enrolled through a virtual design, were aged roughly 18 to 100 years, and lived in 20 to 30 United States geographic areas. In the prospective study, cohorts were assigned on the basis of participant-reported clinical history obtained from a screening survey and a study questionnaire. ImmuneRACE Cohort 3 recovered participants were defined by two consecutive negative NP/OP PCR tests, healthcare professional clearance, or symptom resolution. Each participant in the prospective study had whole blood, serum and a nasopharyngeal or oropharyngeal swab collected by mobile phlebotomists. Prospective study participants could optionally give additional blood draws and questionnaires over an approximately two-month period. Prospective study blood samples were shipped either frozen or at room temperature before DNA extraction. TCRbeta CDR3 regions were amplified from genomic DNA by means of the immunoSEQ Assay, a bias-controlled multiplex PCR. Per the authors' processing: Nucleated cell counts per sample were estimated from amplification of reference gene primers within the assay. To quantify the absolute abundance of each unique TCRbeta CDR3 rearrangement, sequence reads were collapsed and filtered. For each sample, productive Simpson clonality was calculated as the square root of Simpson's diversity index across productive rearrangements. The clones in this table, taken by TCRdb from immuneACCESS, are in-frame only. Not every clone is retained; where verified, under half of the shortfall comes from an unresolved V gene, and the cause of the rest is unknown. D and trimming were read from the DNA, whereas the V and J calls and clone size are those reported in that table. The sample table records approximately 170,000 clones; around 84% of these occur just once. Under 4% of the sample rests with the top ten.

Notes on this clone: The antigen it recognizes is unknown. No quality values exist for individual bases; no much larger clone is one base distant.

The sequenced material came from PBMCs or T cells enriched from blood (not recorded which). The chain links TRBV3-1 (or the pseudogene TRBV3-2) with TRBJ2-7; the D gene is perhaps TRBD2, from 5 matching bases. The TCR originated in a woman aged 25 to 39 who had recovered from COVID-19. At the DNA level, the sequence is TGTGCCAGCAGCCCACATAGGTTGCTAGCTGGTGAGCAGTACTTC. Protein translation: CASSPHRLLAGEQYF.